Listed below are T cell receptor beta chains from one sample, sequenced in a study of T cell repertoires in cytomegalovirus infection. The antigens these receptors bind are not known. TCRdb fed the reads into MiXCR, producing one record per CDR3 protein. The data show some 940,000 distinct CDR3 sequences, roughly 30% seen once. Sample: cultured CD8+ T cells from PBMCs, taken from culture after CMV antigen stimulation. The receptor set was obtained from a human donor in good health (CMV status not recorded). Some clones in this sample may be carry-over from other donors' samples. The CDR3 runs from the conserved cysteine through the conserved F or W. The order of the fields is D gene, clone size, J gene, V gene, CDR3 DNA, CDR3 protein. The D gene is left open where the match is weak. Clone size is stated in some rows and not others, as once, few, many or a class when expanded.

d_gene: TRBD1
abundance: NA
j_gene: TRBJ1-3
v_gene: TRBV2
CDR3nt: TGTGCCAGCAGTGAAATGACAGGGGCTGGAAACACCATATATTTT
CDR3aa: CASSEMTGAGNTIYF

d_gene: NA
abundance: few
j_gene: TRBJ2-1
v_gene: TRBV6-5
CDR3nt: TGTGCCAGCAGTTACGCGATGGGGTCTACTTGGGGCAATGAGCAGTTCTTC
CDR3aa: CASSYAMGSTWGNEQFF

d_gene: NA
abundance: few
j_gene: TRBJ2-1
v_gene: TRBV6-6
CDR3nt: TGTGCCAGCAGTTACTCCCCCGGTGTACAGGGTCAAAATGAGCAGTTCTTC
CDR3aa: CASSYSPGVQGQNEQFF

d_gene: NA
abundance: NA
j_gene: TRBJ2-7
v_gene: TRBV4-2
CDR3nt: TGTGCCAGCAGCCAAGAACAGCGCCCCTACGAGCAGTACTTC
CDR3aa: CASSQEQRPYEQYF

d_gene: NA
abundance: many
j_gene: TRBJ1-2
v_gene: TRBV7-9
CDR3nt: TGTGCCAGCAGCCAGCGGGGGCCCTTCTATGGCTACACCTTC
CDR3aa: CASSQRGPFYGYTF

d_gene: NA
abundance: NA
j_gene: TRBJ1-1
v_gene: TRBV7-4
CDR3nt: TGTGCCAGCAGCTTAGTTCGAGGGGTAACTGAAGCTTTCTTT
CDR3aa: CASSLVRGVTEAFF

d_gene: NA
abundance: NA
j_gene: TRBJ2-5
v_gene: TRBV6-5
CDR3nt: TGTGCCAGCAGTTACTCGATGCCGGTAGAAGAGACCCAGTACTTC
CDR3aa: CASSYSMPVEETQYF

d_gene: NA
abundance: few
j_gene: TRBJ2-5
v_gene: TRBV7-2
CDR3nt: TGTGCCAGCAGCTTCTCACAAGAGACCCAGTACTTC
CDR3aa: CASSFSQETQYF

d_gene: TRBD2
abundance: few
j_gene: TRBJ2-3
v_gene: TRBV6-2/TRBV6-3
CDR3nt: TGTGCCAGCAGTTTGAATCGACTAGCGGGGGACACAGATACGCAGTATTTT
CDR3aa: CASSLNRLAGDTDTQYF

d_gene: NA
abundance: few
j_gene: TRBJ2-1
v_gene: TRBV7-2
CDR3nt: TGTGCCAGCAGCTTAGGGGGGGCTTCCTTTGAGCAGTTCTTC
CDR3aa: CASSLGGASFEQFF

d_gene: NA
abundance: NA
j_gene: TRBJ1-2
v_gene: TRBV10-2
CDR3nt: TGCGCCAGCAGTGAGTCGGGGGGGATGAACTATGGCTACACCTTC
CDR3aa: CASSESGGMNYGYTF

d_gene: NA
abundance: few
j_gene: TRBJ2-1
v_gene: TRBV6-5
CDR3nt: TGTGCCAGCAGTCCGTGGGTAGACTCCTACAATGAGCAGTTCTTC
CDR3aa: CASSPWVDSYNEQFF

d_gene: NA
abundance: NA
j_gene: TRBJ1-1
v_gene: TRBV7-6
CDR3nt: TGTGCCAGCAGCCTAAGACAGTTCTCGGGCACTGAAGCTTTCTTT
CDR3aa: CASSLRQFSGTEAFF

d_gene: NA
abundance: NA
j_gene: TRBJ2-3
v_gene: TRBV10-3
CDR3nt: TGTGCCACCCGCCATGACCCCGGCACAGATACGCAGTATTTT
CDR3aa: CATRHDPGTDTQYF

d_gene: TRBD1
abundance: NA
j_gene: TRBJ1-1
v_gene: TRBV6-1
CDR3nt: TGTGCCAGCAGTGGAGGATGGGACAGGGGGCTCGAGAACACTGAAGCTTTCTTT
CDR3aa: CASSGGWDRGLENTEAFF

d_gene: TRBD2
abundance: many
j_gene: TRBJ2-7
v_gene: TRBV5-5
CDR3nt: TGTGCCAGCAGCTCCTTAGCGGGGAGTTCCTACGAGCAGTACTTC
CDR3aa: CASSSLAGSSYEQYF

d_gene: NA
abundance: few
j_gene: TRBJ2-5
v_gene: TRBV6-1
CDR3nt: TGTGCCGCCATTAATTGGGGCGCGGAGACCCAGTACTTC
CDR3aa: CAAINWGAETQYF

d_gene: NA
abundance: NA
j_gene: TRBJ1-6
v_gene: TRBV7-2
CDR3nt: TGTGCCAGCAGACATCCGGGACCCCCACGTTTCTATAATTCAACCCTCCACTTT
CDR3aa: CASRHPGPPRFYNSTLHF

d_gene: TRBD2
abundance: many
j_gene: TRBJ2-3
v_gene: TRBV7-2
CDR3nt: TGTGCCAGCAGCTCGACTAGCCCCGATACGCAGTATTTT
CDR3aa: CASSSTSPDTQYF